Presented here are 20 T cell receptor beta chains from one specimen sequenced in a study of T cell changes during pregnancy in multiple sclerosis. Sequencing used immunoSEQ multiplex PCR; TCRdb keeps in-frame clones, though not all of them. The repertoire holds approximately 49,000 clones, with about 91% as singletons. Specimen: peripheral blood, collected after pregnancy. All receptors come from a female donor with multiple sclerosis, enrolled in a pregnancy study.

This clone appeared a few times. The chain recombines TRBV30 with TRBJ1-4, with 9 bases identical to TRBD1. CDR1 and CDR2 from the germline V gene are GTSNPN and SVGIG (reference sequence). The CDR3 is 14 residues long. The junction had 2 bases not matched to a gene; V was cut back by 3 bases and J by 3 bases. The CDR3 DNA sequence: TGTGCCTGGAGAGGACAGGGGTCTAATGAAAAACTGTTTTTT. Translating gives CAWRGQGSNEKLFF.

This sequence joins TRBV18 and TRBJ2-5, with D possibly being TRBD2 (6 bases). The V and J ends lost 2 bases and 2 bases respectively, with 15 bases between them. Per the germline V gene, CDR1 is KGHSH and CDR2 is LQKENI. This CDR3 is 16 amino acids long. The CDR3 DNA reads TGTGCCAGCTCACCAGCAGTCGGGGGTGATCAAGAGACCCAGTACTTC. Its translation: CASSPAVGGDQETQYF.

This chain joins TRBV7-9 and TRBJ2-5; tentative D call: TRBD1 (5 bases). Trimming removed 0 bases at V and 6 bases at J, with 14 bases between. CDR1 and CDR2 from the germline V gene are SEHNR and FQNEAQ (reference sequence). The length of the CDR3 is 15 residues. The CDR3 bases are TGTGCCAGCAGCTTAGCAGGGGTGGACATAAAGACCCAGTACTTC. Its protein is CASSLAGVDIKTQYF.

CDR3 protein: CSAGLAGIQYF. The CDR3 DNA reads TGCAGCGCCGGCCTGGCGGGCATTCAGTACTTC. The genes are TRBV29-1 and TRBJ2-4; maybe TRBD2 (5 bases). V lost 7 bases and J 9 bases, leaving 13 bases between the germline ends. The length of the CDR3 is 11 residues. The germline V gene encodes CDR1 SQVTM and CDR2 ANQGSEA.

The chain carries TRBV20-1 and TRBJ1-2; unclear D gene. V lost 3 bases to trimming and J lost 6 bases, with 8 bases between them. CDR1 is DFQATT, CDR2 SNEGSKA, per germline (reference sequence). The CDR3 contains 11 residues. The CDR3 protein is CSARAADGYTF. DNA for the CDR3: TGCAGTGCTAGGGCCGCGGATGGCTACACCTTC.

The chain employs TRBV6-5 and TRBJ2-7; 10 bases are shared with TRBD2. Trimming cost V 2 bases and J 7 bases; bases outside gene matches: 8. In germline, CDR1 is MNHEY, CDR2 SVGAGI. The CDR3 consists of 15 residues. CDR3 amino acids: CASSYGLAGVREQYF. CDR3 sequence (DNA): TGTGCCAGCAGTTACGGGCTAGCGGGGGTCAGAGAGCAGTACTTC.

For this clone: An end of the junction does not agree with germline; a read error may underlie this. The chain uses TRBV4-1 and TRBJ2-1; 9 nucleotides line up with TRBD2. The CDR3 consists of 16 residues. Germline-derived CDR1 and CDR2 are MGHRA and YSYEKL. CDR3 residues: CASTQGAGGLYNEQFF. For the CDR3, the DNA is TGCGCCAGCACCCAAGGGGCGGGGGGGCTCTACAATGAGCAGTTCTTC.

J is TRBJ1-2 and V is TRBV7-3, with D possibly being TRBD1 (6 bases). The CDR3 is 13 residues long. Germline V gene data show CDR1 as SGHTA and CDR2 as FQGTGA. V dropped 2 bases and J dropped 8 bases, with 12 bases sitting between them. This CDR3 is CASSLGGAGGYTF. The CDR3 region has the DNA TGTGCCAGCAGCTTAGGGGGGGCGGGCGGCTACACCTTC.

The chain carries TRBV4-3 and TRBJ1-6; 7 nucleotides line up with TRBD1. The CDR3 is 16 amino acids. The J segment lost 8 bases and the V segment lost 1 base, leaving 8 bases of the junction unmatched. CDR1 is LGHNA, CDR2 YSLEER, per germline. In nucleotides, the CDR3 is TGCGCCAGCAGCCAAGTATCCGGACAGGAATATTCACCCCTCCACTTT. Translation: CASSQVSGQEYSPLHF.

The gene calls are TRBV4-3 and TRBJ1-1; D possibly corresponds to TRBD1 (6 bases). The CDR3 spans 13 residues. Per germline, CDR1 LGHNA and CDR2 YSLEER. The V end lost 1 base, the J end lost 5 bases, and 8 bases lay between the germline ends. CDR3 sequence (DNA): TGCGCCAGCAGCCAAGGGACAGTTACTGAAGCTTTCTTT. Translated, it gives CASSQGTVTEAFF.

The chain combines TRBV29-1 with TRBJ2-2, with a tentative D call TRBD2 (5 bases). The CDR3 consists of 12 residues. Looked up from germline, CDR1 is SQVTM and CDR2 is ANQGSEA. Trimming took 5 bases from V and 5 from J, leaving 9 bases between them. The CDR3 is CSVLPGTGELFF. CDR3 bases: TGCAGCGTTCTGCCGGGGACCGGGGAGCTGTTTTTT.

The chain carries TRBV9 and TRBJ2-7, with 12 bases fitting TRBD1. Germline V gene lookup returns CDR1 SGDLS and CDR2 YYNGEE. The CDR3 contains 16 residues. Trimming removed 3 bases from V and 6 bases from J; junction bases left unmatched: 10. CDR3 in amino acids: CASSAHTGTGGSEQYF. The CDR3 bases are TGTGCCAGCAGCGCCCATACCGGGACAGGGGGCTCCGAGCAGTACTTC.

The V call is TRBV12-5, the J call TRBJ2-5; TRBD1 is a possible D gene (5 bases). CDR1 is LGHNT and CDR2 is FRNRAP in the germline V gene. Trimming stripped 6 bases from V and 4 bases from J, with 15 bases between. CDR3 size: 14 residues. This CDR3 is CASGAGPPGETQYF. The CDR3 nucleotides are TGTGCTAGTGGGGCAGGGCCTCCGGGAGAGACCCAGTACTTC.

The V gene is TRBV11-2, the J gene TRBJ1-1; no reliable D call. The CDR3 covers 14 residues. Trimming removed 0 bases from V and 0 bases from J, with 5 bases in between. Germline CDR1 reads SGHAT; CDR2 reads FQNNGV. The CDR3 loop reads CASSLDRVNTEAFF. CDR3 sequence (DNA): TGTGCCAGCAGCTTAGACCGGGTGAACACTGAAGCTTTCTTT.

The rearrangement joins TRBV30 to TRBJ1-5, with TRBD1 as a possible D gene (5 bases). The CDR3 totals 15 residues. The V and J ends lost 4 bases and 0 bases respectively, with 13 bases between them. Germline CDR1 reads GTSNPN; CDR2 reads SVGIG (reference sequence). Here the CDR3 reads CAWTPGGYSNQPQHF. The CDR3 nucleotides are TGTGCCTGGACACCGGGGGGTTATAGCAATCAGCCCCAGCATTTT.

The rearrangement links TRBV19 to TRBJ1-2; TRBD1 matches at 7 bases. The CDR3 totals 15 residues. CDR1 LNHDA and CDR2 SQIVND come from the germline V gene (reference sequence). Trimming took 6 bases from V and 8 from J; bases not matched to a gene: 15. Here the CDR3 reads CASRLQGGPPGGYTF. DNA of the CDR3: TGTGCCAGTAGACTTCAGGGGGGACCCCCGGGAGGCTACACCTTC.

The rearrangement joins TRBV25-1 to TRBJ1-2; 9 positions agree with TRBD1. Germline V lookup: CDR1 MGHDK, CDR2 SYGVNS. The junction had 6 bases not matched to a gene; V was cut back by 3 bases and J by 4 bases. This CDR3 region has 15 residues. This CDR3 is CASSEGGTGIYGYTF. As DNA, the CDR3 is TGTGCCAGCAGTGAGGGGGGGACAGGGATCTATGGCTACACCTTC.

This chain links TRBV6-5 with TRBJ2-7, with 11 bases lining up with TRBD2. Trimming at V came to 5 bases and at J to 1 base, leaving 1 base not matched to a gene. CDR1 is MNHEY and CDR2 is SVGAGI in the germline V gene. The CDR3 consists of 14 residues. The CDR3 sequence: CASSRLAGSYEQYF. CDR3 coding DNA: TGTGCCAGCAGTCGACTAGCGGGGTCCTACGAGCAGTACTTC.

The chain joins TRBV6-5 to TRBJ2-5, with a possible D match to TRBD1 (5 bases). The germline CDR1 and CDR2 sequences are MNHEY and SVGAGI. The CDR3 extends over 13 amino acids. Trimming cost V 7 bases and J 1 base, with 10 bases left between them. The CDR3, as DNA: TGTGCCAGCACCCAGGGATTCCAAGAGACCCAGTACTTC. Encoded protein: CASTQGFQETQYF.

This clone was picked up one time. The CDR3 here is CASSPGTTSTDTQYF. The CDR3 region has the DNA TGTGCCAGCAGCCCGGGGACTACTAGCACAGATACGCAGTATTTT. The V call is TRBV7-3, the J call TRBJ2-3; TRBD2 agrees at 7 bases. The CDR3 totals 15 residues. J lost 0 bases, V lost 5 bases, and 5 bases had no gene match. Germline assignment: CDR1 SGHTA and CDR2 FQGTGA.